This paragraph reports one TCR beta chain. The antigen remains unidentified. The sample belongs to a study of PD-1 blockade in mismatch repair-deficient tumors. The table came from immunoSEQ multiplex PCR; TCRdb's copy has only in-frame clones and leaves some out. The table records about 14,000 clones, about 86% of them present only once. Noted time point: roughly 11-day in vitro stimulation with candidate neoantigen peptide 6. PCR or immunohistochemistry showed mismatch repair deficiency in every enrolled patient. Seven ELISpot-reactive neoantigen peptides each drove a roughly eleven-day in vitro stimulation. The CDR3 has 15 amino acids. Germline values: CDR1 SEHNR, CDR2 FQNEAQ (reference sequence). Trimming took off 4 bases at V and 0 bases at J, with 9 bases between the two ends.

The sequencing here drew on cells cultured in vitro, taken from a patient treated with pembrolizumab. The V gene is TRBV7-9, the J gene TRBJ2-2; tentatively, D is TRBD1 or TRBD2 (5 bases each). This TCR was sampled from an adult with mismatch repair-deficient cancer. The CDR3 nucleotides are TGTGCCAGCAGCTGGGGGACGGCGAACACCGGGGAGCTGTTTTTT. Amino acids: CASSWGTANTGELFF. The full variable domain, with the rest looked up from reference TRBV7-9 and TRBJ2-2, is DTGVSQNPRHKITKRGQNVTFRCDPISEHNRLYWYRQTLGQGPEFLTYFQNEAQLEKSRLLSDRFSAERPKGSFSTLEIQRTEQGDSAMYLCASSWGTANTGELFFGEGSRLTVL.